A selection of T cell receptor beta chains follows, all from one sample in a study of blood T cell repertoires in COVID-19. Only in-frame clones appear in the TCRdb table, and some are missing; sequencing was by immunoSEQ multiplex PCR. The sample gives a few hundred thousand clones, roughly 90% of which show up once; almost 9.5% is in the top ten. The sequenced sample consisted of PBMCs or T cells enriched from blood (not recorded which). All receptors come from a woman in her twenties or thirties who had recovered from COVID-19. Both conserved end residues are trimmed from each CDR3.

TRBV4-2 ASSQGTAGDAKNIQY
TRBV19 ASSPWTGNTEAF
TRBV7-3 ASSSQTSGSINEQF
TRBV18 ASSLMDSPSPLH
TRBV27 ASSLSVTSGRNNEQF
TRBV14 ASSSGTVEAF
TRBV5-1 ASSYATSGNTIY
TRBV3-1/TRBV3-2 ASSLYRTGGTEAF
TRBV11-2 ASSLDRSSYNEQF
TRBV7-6 ASSQLTSGREQY
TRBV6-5 ASSYSRVVNTEAF
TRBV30 AWTPGGYEQY
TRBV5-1 ASSLGTGAVNEQF
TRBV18 ASSPGGRMIRNIQY
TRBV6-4 ASSDFSVSSYNEQF
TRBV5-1 ASSLLGRNLQNTEAF